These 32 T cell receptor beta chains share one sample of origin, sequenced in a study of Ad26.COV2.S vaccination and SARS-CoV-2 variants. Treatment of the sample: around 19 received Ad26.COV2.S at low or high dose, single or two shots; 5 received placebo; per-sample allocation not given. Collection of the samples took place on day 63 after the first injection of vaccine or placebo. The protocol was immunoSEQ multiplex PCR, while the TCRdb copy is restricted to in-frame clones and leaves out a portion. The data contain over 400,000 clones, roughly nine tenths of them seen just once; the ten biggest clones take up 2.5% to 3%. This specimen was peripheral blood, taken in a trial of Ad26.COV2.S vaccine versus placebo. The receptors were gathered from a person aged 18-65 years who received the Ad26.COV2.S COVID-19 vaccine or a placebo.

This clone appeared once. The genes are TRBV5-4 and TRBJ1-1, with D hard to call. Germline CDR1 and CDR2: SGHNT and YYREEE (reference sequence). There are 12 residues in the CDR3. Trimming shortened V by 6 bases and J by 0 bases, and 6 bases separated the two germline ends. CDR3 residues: CASKSMNTEAFF. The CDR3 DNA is TGTGCCAGCAAGTCTATGAACACTGAAGCTTTCTTT.

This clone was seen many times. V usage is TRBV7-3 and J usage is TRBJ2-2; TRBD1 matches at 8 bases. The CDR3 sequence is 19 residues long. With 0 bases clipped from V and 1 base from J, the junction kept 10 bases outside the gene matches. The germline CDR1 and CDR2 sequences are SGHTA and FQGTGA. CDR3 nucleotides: TGTGCCAGCAGCTTAACAGTTCCGCCGGGGACAGGGAACACCGGGGAGCTGTTTTTT. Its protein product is CASSLTVPPGTGNTGELFF.

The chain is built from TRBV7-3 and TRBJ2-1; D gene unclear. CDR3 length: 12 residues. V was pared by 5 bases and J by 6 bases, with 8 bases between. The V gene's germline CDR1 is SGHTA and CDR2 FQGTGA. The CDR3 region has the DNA TGTGCCAGCAGCAATCAGCTCAATGAGCAGTTCTTC. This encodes CASSNQLNEQFF.

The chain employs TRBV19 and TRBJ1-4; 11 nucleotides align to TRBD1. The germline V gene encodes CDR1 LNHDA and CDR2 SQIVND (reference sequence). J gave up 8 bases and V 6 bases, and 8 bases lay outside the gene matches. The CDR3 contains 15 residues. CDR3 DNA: TGTGCCAGTAGCAGACCGGGACAGGGGGTAGAAAAACTGTTTTTT. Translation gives CASSRPGQGVEKLFF.

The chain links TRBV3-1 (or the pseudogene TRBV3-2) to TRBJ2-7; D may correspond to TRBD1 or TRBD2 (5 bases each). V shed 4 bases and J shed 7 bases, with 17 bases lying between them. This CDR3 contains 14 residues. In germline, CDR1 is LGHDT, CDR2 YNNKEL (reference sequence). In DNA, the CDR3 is TGTGCCAGCAGCCTTACCCGGGGCTCTTTAGAGCAGTACGTC. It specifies CASSLTRGSLEQYV.

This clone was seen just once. CDR3 region: CAWSAVDAHNEQFF. In DNA, the CDR3 is TGTGCCTGGAGTGCAGTGGACGCCCACAATGAGCAGTTCTTC. This rearrangement joins TRBV30 to TRBJ2-1; D remains ambiguous. CDR3 length: 14 amino acids. V shed 1 base and J shed 5 bases, with 12 bases lying between them. Germline V gene data show CDR1 as GTSNPN and CDR2 as SVGIG (reference sequence).

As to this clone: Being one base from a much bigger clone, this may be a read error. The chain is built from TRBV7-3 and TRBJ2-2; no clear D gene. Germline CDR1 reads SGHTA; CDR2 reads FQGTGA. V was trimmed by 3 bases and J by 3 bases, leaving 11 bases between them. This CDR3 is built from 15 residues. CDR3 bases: TGTGCCAGCAGCTTTGGCGACGGAGACACCGGGGAGCTGTTTTTT. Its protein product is CASSFGDGDTGELFF.

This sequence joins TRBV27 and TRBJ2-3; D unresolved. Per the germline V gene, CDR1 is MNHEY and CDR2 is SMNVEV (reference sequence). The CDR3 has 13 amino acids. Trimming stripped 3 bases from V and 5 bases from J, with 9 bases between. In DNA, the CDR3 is TGTGCCAGCAGTTTGGGCTCCCTAGATACGCAGTATTTT. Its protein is CASSLGSLDTQYF.

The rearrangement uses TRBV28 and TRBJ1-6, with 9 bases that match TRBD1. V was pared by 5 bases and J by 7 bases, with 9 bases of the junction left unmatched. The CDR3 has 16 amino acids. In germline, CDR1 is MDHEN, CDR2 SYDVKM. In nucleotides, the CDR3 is TGTGCCAGCAGTCCCCTCGGGGACAGGGCAAATTCACCCCTCCACTTT. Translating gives CASSPLGDRANSPLHF.

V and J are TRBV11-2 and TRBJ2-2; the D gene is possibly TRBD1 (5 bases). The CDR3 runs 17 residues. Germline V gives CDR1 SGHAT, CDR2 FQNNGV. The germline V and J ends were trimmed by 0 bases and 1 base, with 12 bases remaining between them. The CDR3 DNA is TGTGCCAGCAGCTTAGATCCGGACACCGTGAACACCGGGGAGCTGTTTTTT. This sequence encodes CASSLDPDTVNTGELFF.

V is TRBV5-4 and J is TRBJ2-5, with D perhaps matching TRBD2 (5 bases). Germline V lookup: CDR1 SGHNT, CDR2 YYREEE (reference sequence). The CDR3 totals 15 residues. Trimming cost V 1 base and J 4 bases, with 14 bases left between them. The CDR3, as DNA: TGTGCCAGCAGCTTGTTTTTCGGGAAGGGAGAGACCCAGTACTTC. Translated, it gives CASSLFFGKGETQYF. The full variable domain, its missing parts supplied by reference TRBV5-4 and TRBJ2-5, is ETGVTQSPTHLIKTRGQQVTLRCSSQSGHNTVSWYQQALGQGPQFIFQYYREEENGRGNFPPRFSGLQFPNYSSELNVNALELDDSALYLCASSLFFGKGETQYFGPGTRLLVL.

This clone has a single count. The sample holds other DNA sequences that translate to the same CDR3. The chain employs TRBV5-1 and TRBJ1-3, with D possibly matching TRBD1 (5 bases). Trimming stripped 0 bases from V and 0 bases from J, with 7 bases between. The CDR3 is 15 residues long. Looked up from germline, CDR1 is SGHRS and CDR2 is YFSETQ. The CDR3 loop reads CASSLVGGSGNTIYF. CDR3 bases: TGCGCCAGCAGCTTGGTCGGGGGCTCTGGAAACACCATATATTTT.

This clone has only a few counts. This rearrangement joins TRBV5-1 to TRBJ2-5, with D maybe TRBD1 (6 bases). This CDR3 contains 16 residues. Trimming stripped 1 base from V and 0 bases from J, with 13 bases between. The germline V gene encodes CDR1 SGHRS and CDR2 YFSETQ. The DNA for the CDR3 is TGCGCCAGCAGCTTGCGGATACAGGGCAACCAAGAGACCCAGTACTTC. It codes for CASSLRIQGNQETQYF.

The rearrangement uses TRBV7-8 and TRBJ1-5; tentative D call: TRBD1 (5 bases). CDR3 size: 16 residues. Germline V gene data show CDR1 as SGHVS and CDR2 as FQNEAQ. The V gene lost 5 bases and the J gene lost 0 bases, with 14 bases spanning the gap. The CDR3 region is CASSVTQAYSNQPQHF. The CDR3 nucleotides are TGTGCCAGCAGCGTAACACAGGCTTATAGCAATCAGCCCCAGCATTTT.

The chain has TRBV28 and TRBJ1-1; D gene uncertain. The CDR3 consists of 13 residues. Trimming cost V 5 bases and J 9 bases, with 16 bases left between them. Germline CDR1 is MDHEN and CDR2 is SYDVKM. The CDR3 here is CASSLTQTVKAFF. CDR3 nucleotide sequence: TGTGCCAGCAGTCTTACACAAACTGTTAAAGCTTTCTTT.

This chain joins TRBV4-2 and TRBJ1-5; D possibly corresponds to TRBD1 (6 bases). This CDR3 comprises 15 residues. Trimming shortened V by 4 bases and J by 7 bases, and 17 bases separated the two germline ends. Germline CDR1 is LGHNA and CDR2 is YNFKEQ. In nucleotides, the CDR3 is TGTGCCAGCAGCCCTGCCCCAGGGGACGGGCAGCCCCAGCATTTT. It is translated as CASSPAPGDGQPQHF.

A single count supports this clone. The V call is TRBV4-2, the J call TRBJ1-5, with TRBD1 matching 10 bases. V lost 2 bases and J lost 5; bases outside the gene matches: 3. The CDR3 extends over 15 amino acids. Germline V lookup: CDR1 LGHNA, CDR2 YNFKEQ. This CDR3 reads CASSQTGTGDQPQHF. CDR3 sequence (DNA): TGTGCCAGCAGCCAAACCGGGACAGGGGATCAGCCCCAGCATTTT.

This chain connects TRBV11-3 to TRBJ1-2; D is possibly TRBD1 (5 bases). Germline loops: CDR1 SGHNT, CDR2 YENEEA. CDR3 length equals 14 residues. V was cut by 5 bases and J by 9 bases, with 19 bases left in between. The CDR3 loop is CASSPQGTPKSYTF. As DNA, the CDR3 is TGTGCCAGCAGCCCCCAAGGGACCCCCAAAAGCTACACCTTC.

The CDR3 region has the DNA TGCGCCAGCAGTGCCTGGACCTGCGAGCAGTACGTC. Protein sequence: CASSAWTCEQYV. The rearrangement links TRBV10-1 to TRBJ2-7, with D unclear. Deletions cut 4 bases from V and 6 bases from J, with 10 bases between. This CDR3 has 12 residues. The germline V gene encodes CDR1 WNHNN and CDR2 SYGVQD (reference sequence).

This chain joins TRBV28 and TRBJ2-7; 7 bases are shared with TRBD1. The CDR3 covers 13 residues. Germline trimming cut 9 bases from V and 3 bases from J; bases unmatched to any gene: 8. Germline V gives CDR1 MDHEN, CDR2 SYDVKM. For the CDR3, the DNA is TGTGCCAGTACGGACAGGATTAGCTACGAGCAGTACTTC. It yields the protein CASTDRISYEQYF.

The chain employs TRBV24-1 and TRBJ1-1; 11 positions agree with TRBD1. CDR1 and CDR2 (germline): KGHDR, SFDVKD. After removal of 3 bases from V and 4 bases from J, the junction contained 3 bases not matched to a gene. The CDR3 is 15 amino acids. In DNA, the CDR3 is TGTGCCACCAGTGATGCCGGGACAGGGGGCACTGAAGCTTTCTTT. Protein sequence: CATSDAGTGGTEAFF.

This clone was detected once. In nucleotides, the CDR3 is TGTGCCAGCACAAACAGGGGGGACACCATATATTTT. Residues: CASTNRGDTIYF. J is TRBJ1-3 and V is TRBV6-6; 8 nucleotides match TRBD1. From germline, CDR1 is MNHNY and CDR2 SVGAGI (reference sequence). J lost 8 bases, V lost 7 bases, and 4 bases had no gene match. The CDR3 is 12 residues long.

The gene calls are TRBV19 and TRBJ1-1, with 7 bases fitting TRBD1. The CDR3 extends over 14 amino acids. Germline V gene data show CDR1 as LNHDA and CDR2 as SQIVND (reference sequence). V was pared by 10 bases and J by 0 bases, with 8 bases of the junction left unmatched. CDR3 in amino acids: CATARTGVNTEAFF. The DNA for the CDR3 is TGTGCCACCGCCCGAACAGGGGTGAACACTGAAGCTTTCTTT. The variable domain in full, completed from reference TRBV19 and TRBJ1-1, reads DGGITQSPKYLFRKEGQNVTLSCEQNLNHDAMYWYRQDPGQGLRLIYYSQIVNDFQKGDIAEGYSVSREKKESFPLTVTSAQKNPTAFYLCATARTGVNTEAFFGQGTRLTVV.

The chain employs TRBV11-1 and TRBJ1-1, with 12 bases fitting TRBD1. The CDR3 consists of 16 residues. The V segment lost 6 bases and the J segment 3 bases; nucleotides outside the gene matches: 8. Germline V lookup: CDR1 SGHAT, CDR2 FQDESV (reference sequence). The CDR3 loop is CASSSGTGGADTEAFF. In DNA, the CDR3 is TGTGCCAGCAGTTCCGGGACAGGGGGCGCTGACACTGAAGCTTTCTTT.

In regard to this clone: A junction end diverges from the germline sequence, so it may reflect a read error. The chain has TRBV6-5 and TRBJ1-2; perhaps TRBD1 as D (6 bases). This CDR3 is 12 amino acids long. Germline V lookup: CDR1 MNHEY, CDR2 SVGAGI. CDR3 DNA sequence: TGTGCCAGCAGTGACTCGGGGGCTGGCTACACCTTC. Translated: CASSDSGAGYTF.

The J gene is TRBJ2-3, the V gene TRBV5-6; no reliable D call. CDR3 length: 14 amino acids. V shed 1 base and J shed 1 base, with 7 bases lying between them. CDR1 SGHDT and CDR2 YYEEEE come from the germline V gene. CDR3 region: CASSLWWGTDTQYF. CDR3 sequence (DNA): TGTGCCAGCAGCTTGTGGTGGGGCACAGATACGCAGTATTTT.

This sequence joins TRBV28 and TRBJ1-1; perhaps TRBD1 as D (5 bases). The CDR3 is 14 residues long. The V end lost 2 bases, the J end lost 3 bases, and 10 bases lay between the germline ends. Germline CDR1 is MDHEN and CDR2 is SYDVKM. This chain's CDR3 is CASSLVRVDTEAFF. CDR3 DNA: TGTGCCAGCAGTTTAGTCAGGGTGGACACTGAAGCTTTCTTT.

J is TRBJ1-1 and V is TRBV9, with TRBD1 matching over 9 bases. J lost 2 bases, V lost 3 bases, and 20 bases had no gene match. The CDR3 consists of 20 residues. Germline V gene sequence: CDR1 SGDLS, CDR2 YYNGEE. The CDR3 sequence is CASSALEGQGFSSLNTEAFF. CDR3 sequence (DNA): TGTGCCAGCAGCGCACTTGAAGGACAGGGGTTTTCGTCGCTAAACACTGAAGCTTTCTTT.

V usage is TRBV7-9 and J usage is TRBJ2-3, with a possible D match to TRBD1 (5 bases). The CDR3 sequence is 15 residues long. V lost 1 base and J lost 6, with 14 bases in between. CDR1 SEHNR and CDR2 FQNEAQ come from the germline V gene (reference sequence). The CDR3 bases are TGTGCCAGCAGCTTAGAATCGTGGGGCAGCGATACGCAGTATTTT. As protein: CASSLESWGSDTQYF.

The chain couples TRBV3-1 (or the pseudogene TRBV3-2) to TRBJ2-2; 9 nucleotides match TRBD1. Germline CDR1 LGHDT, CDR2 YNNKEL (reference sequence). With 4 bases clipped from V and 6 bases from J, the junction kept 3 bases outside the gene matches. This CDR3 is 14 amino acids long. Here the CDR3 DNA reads TGTGCCAGCAGCCGGACAGGGGCCCCCGGGGAGCTGTTTTTT. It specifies CASSRTGAPGELFF.

The CDR3 nucleotides are TGTGCCAGCAGTTTATCAGGGGCAACTAATGAAAAACTGTTTTTT. Amino acid sequence: CASSLSGATNEKLFF. The rearrangement uses TRBV28 and TRBJ1-4; D is possibly TRBD1 (6 bases). V dropped 1 base and J dropped 0 bases, with 6 bases sitting between them. The germline CDR1 and CDR2 sequences are MDHEN and SYDVKM. This CDR3 region has 15 residues. The full variable domain, in which reference TRBV28 and TRBJ1-4 provide the parts outside the CDR3, is DVKVTQSSRYLVKRTGEKVFLECVQDMDHENMFWYRQDPGLGLRLIYFSYDVKMKEKGDIPEGYSVSREKKERFSLILESASTNQTSMYLCASSLSGATNEKLFFGSGTQLSVL.

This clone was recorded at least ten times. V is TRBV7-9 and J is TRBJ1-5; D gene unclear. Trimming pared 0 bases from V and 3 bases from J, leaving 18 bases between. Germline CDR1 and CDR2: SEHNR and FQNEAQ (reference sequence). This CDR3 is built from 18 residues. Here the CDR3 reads CASSLAPVTGPSNQPQHF. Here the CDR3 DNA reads TGTGCCAGCAGCTTAGCGCCTGTGACCGGGCCATCCAATCAGCCCCAGCATTTT. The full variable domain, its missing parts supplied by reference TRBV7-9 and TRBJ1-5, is DTGVSQNPRHKITKRGQNVTFRCDPISEHNRLYWYRQTLGQGPEFLTYFQNEAQLEKSRLLSDRFSAERPKGSFSTLEIQRTEQGDSAMYLCASSLAPVTGPSNQPQHFGDGTRLSIL.